Listed below are T cell receptor beta chains from one sample, sequenced in a study of CD8+ T cells in alopecia areata. Method: immunoSEQ multiplex PCR; TCRdb's copy keeps in-frame clones and lacks some. The sample comprises fewer than 150,000 clones, less than 60% of which are singletons, and about 3.4% rests with the top ten. The sequences come from CD4+ T cells sorted from blood, collected at week 24, from a patient treated with tofacitinib. The source of these receptors is a human donor with alopecia areata. The CDR3 runs from the conserved cysteine through the conserved F or W. The order of the fields is J gene, clone size, D gene, V gene, CDR3 protein, CDR3 DNA. D genes are given only for firm matches. Clone size is not always given. Where it is, it says once, few, many or a class for expanded clones.

>TRBJ1-2|-|-|TRBV25-1
CASSDPPPQYGYTF
TGTGCCAGCAGTGACCCGCCCCCGCAGTATGGCTACACCTTC
>TRBJ1-1|-|-|TRBV29-1
CSGERALNTEAFF
TGCAGCGGTGAAAGGGCTTTGAACACTGAAGCTTTCTTT
>TRBJ1-5|-|TRBD1|TRBV7-9
CASSLGQGGQPQHF
TGTGCCAGCAGCTTGGGACAGGGCGGACAGCCCCAGCATTTT
>TRBJ1-2|few|TRBD1|TRBV6-5
CASSLGQGRGYTF
TGTGCCAGCAGTTTGGGACAGGGGAGAGGCTACACCTTC
>TRBJ2-5|-|-|TRBV5-1
CASSLASSRETQYF
TGCGCCAGCAGCTTGGCATCTAGCCGAGAGACCCAGTACTTC
>TRBJ1-2|-|-|TRBV27
CASSLLGMSSGYTF
TGTGCCAGCAGTTTATTGGGCATGAGTAGTGGCTACACCTTC
>TRBJ1-4|-|TRBD1|TRBV4-1
CASSQEGAGRQGREKLFF
TGCGCCAGCAGCCAAGAGGGCGCCGGGAGACAGGGTCGGGAAAAACTGTTTTTT
>TRBJ1-5|-|TRBD1|TRBV7-8
CASSGGTASNQPQHF
TGTGCCAGCAGCGGTGGGACAGCTTCCAATCAGCCCCAGCATTTT
>TRBJ2-7|-|-|TRBV29-1
CSVAWTGYEQYF
TGCAGCGTTGCTTGGACGGGCTACGAGCAGTACTTC
>TRBJ2-1|few|TRBD2|TRBV29-1
CSVARAGGAYNEQFF
TGCAGCGTCGCCCGGGCGGGGGGCGCCTACAATGAGCAGTTCTTC
>TRBJ2-2|-|-|TRBV5-6
CASSLIQKNTGELFF
TGTGCCAGCAGCTTGATCCAGAAGAACACCGGGGAGCTGTTTTTT
>TRBJ2-2|-|-|TRBV2
CASIFGGNTGELFF
TGTGCCAGCATCTTCGGCGGGAACACCGGGGAGCTGTTTTTT
>TRBJ1-6|-|-|TRBV7-2
CASSFDGYSPLHF
TGTGCCAGCAGCTTCGACGGATATTCACCCCTCCACTTT
>TRBJ2-5|-|-|TRBV9
CASSVSSYQETQYF
TGTGCCAGCAGCGTAAGCAGCTACCAAGAGACCCAGTACTTC
>TRBJ2-6|-|TRBD1|TRBV5-6
CASSLYGTGSSGANVLTF
TGTGCCAGCAGCTTGTATGGGACAGGGAGTTCTGGGGCCAACGTCCTGACTTTC
>TRBJ1-1|once|-|TRBV5-1
CASSSGQPNTEAFF
TGCGCCAGCAGCTCCGGACAGCCGAACACTGAAGCTTTCTTT